The rows below give T cell receptor beta chains drawn from one sample of a study of control samples from healthy donors and cancer patients. TCRdb's table, derived via immunoSEQ multiplex PCR, lists solely in-frame clones and lacks some. The data show about 130,000 clones, with about 91% seen just once and around 8.9% held by the top ten. The specimen sequenced was blood. Every receptor here comes from a man aged 18 to 29 in good health. The CDR3 runs from the conserved cysteine through the conserved F or W. A D gene is named only where the DNA matches it firmly. Size is stated for part of the rows, as once, few or many counts, or as a class when the clone is expanded.

clone_size	v_call	j_call	cdr3_length	d_call	cdr3_nt	cdr3_aa
-	TRBV27	TRBJ2-7	14	-	TGTGCCAGCAGTTTATTGGACAGAACCTACGAGCAGTACTTC	CASSLLDRTYEQYF
once	TRBV4-1	TRBJ2-5	13	-	TGCGCCAGCAGCCAAGCTGTGCAAGAGACCCAGTACTTC	CASSQAVQETQYF
-	TRBV9	TRBJ1-1	14	TRBD1	TGTGCCAGCAGCGTGGACAGGGGGCCCGCTGAAGCTTTCTTT	CASSVDRGPAEAFF
-	TRBV18	TRBJ1-3	15	-	TGTGCCAGCTCATCCATTGCGAACCTGGGAAACACCATATATTTT	CASSSIANLGNTIYF
once	TRBV7-9	TRBJ1-1	13	-	TGTGCCAGCAGCCGGGCGAGGGACACTGAAGCTTTCTTT	CASSRARDTEAFF
-	TRBV6-5	TRBJ1-1	12	-	TGTGCCGCACAGGGACGGAGCACTGAAGCTTTCTTT	CAAQGRSTEAFF
-	TRBV9	TRBJ1-4	15	-	TGTGCCAGCAGCCTCCTCGGGGCAACTAATGAAAAACTGTTTTTT	CASSLLGATNEKLFF
-	TRBV25-1	TRBJ2-1	14	TRBD1	TGTGCCAGCAGTGACGTCATACAGGGGGATGAGCAGTTCTTC	CASSDVIQGDEQFF
-	TRBV12-3/TRBV12-4	TRBJ1-4	12	-	TGTGCCAGCAGTTCCCTTAATGAAAAACTGTTTTTT	CASSSLNEKLFF
once	TRBV6-5	TRBJ1-4	14	-	TGTGCCAGCAGTTACTCGGGGAGGAGTGAAAAACTGTTTTTT	CASSYSGRSEKLFF
-	TRBV5-1	TRBJ2-5	16	TRBD2	TGCGCCAGCAGCTTGGCTCCTAGCGGGGGTCAAGAGACCCAGTACTTC	CASSLAPSGGQETQYF
-	TRBV5-5	TRBJ1-1	15	-	TGTGCCAGCAGCTTGGCTGGCGGGTCGAACACTGAAGCTTTCTTT	CASSLAGGSNTEAFF
once	TRBV7-9	TRBJ1-2	13	TRBD1	TGTGCCAGCAGCCATACAGGGGACTATGGCTACACCTTC	CASSHTGDYGYTF
once	TRBV11-2	TRBJ2-4	17	TRBD1	TGTGCCAGCAGCACGTACCGGGACAGGGTCTACAAAAACATTCAGTACTTC	CASSTYRDRVYKNIQYF
-	TRBV10-2	TRBJ2-5	16	-	TGCGCCAGCAGTGAGGAGGGGCGGTGGTACCAAGAGACCCAGTACTTC	CASSEEGRWYQETQYF
-	TRBV2	TRBJ1-1	12	-	TGTGCCAGCAGTGACAGGTGGCCTGAAGCTTTCTTT	CASSDRWPEAFF
-	TRBV13	TRBJ1-3	18	-	TGTGCCAGCAGCTCGAGGCTGATGTGGGGGGGGGCGGGAAACACCATATATTTT	CASSSRLMWGGAGNTIYF
once	TRBV5-1	TRBJ2-1	13	-	TGCGCCAGCAGCTCCCAGGGGTACAATGAGCAGTTCTTC	CASSSQGYNEQFF
once	TRBV10-3	TRBJ2-1	16	TRBD1	TGTGCCATCAGTGGGACAGGGATAAGCTCCTACAATGAGCAGTTCTTC	CAISGTGISSYNEQFF
-	TRBV5-6	TRBJ1-5	14	-	TGTGCCAGCAGCTTCGGGACCCTCAATCAGCCCCAGCATTTT	CASSFGTLNQPQHF
-	TRBV6-5	TRBJ1-6	14	TRBD1	TGTGCCAGCAGTCCCCGGACAGGGAATTCACCCCTCCACTTT	CASSPRTGNSPLHF
-	TRBV5-1	TRBJ1-4	14	-	TGCGCCAGCAGCTTGGAACAGGGTGATGAAAAACTGTTTTTT	CASSLEQGDEKLFF
few	TRBV9	TRBJ1-5	14	-	TGTGCCAGCAGCGTAGACCCCCGGGGGCGGCCCCAGCATTTT	CASSVDPRGRPQHF
once	TRBV29-1	TRBJ1-3	12	-	TGCAGCGTTGCCACCTCTGGAAACACCATATATTTT	CSVATSGNTIYF
-	TRBV6-6	TRBJ1-1	15	TRBD1	TGTGCCAGCAGTTCGCCCGGACAGGGCCACACTGAAGCTTTCTTT	CASSSPGQGHTEAFF
-	TRBV29-1	TRBJ1-1	13	-	TGCAGCGCTGGGCTAGGCATGAACACTGAAGCTTTCTTT	CSAGLGMNTEAFF
once	TRBV7-2	TRBJ2-4	15	-	TGTGCCAGCAGCTCTTCCCCCAGCGCGTCAAACATTCAGTACTTC	CASSSSPSASNIQYF
-	TRBV19	TRBJ1-4	14	-	TGTGCCAGTAGGTCGGACTTAACTAATGAAAAACTGTTTTTT	CASRSDLTNEKLFF
-	TRBV9	TRBJ2-2	16	TRBD1	TGTGCCAGCAGCGTAGGTGGACAGGGGTATACCGGGGAGCTGTTTTTT	CASSVGGQGYTGELFF
once	TRBV6-1	TRBJ1-5	16	TRBD1	TGTGCCAGCAGTGGGGCGGGACAGGGTGCTTTACAGCCCCAGCATTTT	CASSGAGQGALQPQHF
-	TRBV3-1/TRBV3-2	TRBJ1-6	12	-	TGTGCCGGTGGGAAGGGAGGTTCACCCCTCCACTTT	CAGGKGGSPLHF
-	TRBV7-9	TRBJ2-2	15	-	TGTGCCAGCAGCTTAGGTGTAGGGAACACCGGGGAGCTGTTTTTT	CASSLGVGNTGELFF
-	TRBV4-1	TRBJ2-7	15	-	TGCGCCAGCAGCCAAGAACCAGGGCCCTCCTACGAGCAGTACTTC	CASSQEPGPSYEQYF
-	TRBV10-1	TRBJ1-4	14	-	TGCGCCAGCAGTGAGCCTAGTGGGGGCGCGAAACTGTTTTTT	CASSEPSGGAKLFF
-	TRBV5-1	TRBJ2-1	16	-	TGCGCCAGCAGCAGAGGAGGGACAGACTCCTACAATGAGCAGTTCTTC	CASSRGGTDSYNEQFF
-	TRBV6-5	TRBJ1-2	14	-	TGTGCCAGCAGCTACCGAAGGGAGGGATATGGCTACACCTTC	CASSYRREGYGYTF
-	TRBV11-3	TRBJ2-3	14	-	TGTGCCAGCAGCTCAGGAGCCGGAATTGATACGCAGTATTTT	CASSSGAGIDTQYF
-	TRBV24-1	TRBJ2-3	15	TRBD2	TGTGCCACCAGTGATCGGACTAGCCGCACAGATACGCAGTATTTT	CATSDRTSRTDTQYF
-	TRBV20-1	TRBJ1-1	10	-	TGCAGTGCCCGAGGCCGTGAAGCTTTCTTT	CSARGREAFF
-	TRBV5-6	TRBJ2-3	16	TRBD2	TGTGCCAGCAGCTTGGCTTCGACTAGCGTTACAGATACGCAGTATTTT	CASSLASTSVTDTQYF
-	TRBV4-1	TRBJ1-1	16	-	TGCGCCAGCAGCCAAGGTGCGCAGGAGCTGAACACTGAAGCTTTCTTT	CASSQGAQELNTEAFF
-	TRBV30	TRBJ2-3	14	-	TGTGCCTGGGGGGGCCCGGGGTTGGCAGATACGCAGTATTTT	CAWGGPGLADTQYF
-	TRBV30	TRBJ1-3	13	-	TGTGCCTGGAGTGTTTTAATTGGAAACACCATATATTTT	CAWSVLIGNTIYF
-	TRBV30	TRBJ1-2	13	TRBD1	TGTGCCTGGAGCGATGGGACAGACTATGGCTACACCTTC	CAWSDGTDYGYTF
-	TRBV12-5	TRBJ1-5	15	-	TGTGCTAGTGAGGTGGGTTTAGGTAGCAATCAGCCCCAGCATTTT	CASEVGLGSNQPQHF
once	TRBV6-4	TRBJ1-1	12	-	TGTGCCAGCAGTGACGCCAGGGGTGAAGCTTTCTTT	CASSDARGEAFF